Following are 22 T cell receptor beta chains from one sample sequenced in a study of PD-L1 blockade in urothelial cancer. Only in-frame clones appear in the TCRdb table, and some are missing; sequencing was by immunoSEQ multiplex PCR. The sample consists of 70,000 or so clones, approximately 87% of them appearing once. Specified time point: pretreatment peripheral blood. The sequencing here drew on PBMCs, taken around atezolizumab (anti-PD-L1) treatment. The receptor set was obtained from an older man with urothelial cancer.

The CDR3 sequence: CASSLQGSGRSEQYF. The CDR3 DNA reads TGTGCCAGCAGCTTGCAGGGCTCGGGTCGCAGCGAGCAGTACTTC. This chain joins TRBV5-5 and TRBJ2-7; possible D gene TRBD1, 5 bases. Germline loops: CDR1 SGHKS, CDR2 YYEKEE (reference sequence). This CDR3 has 15 residues. With 1 base removed from V and 6 bases from J, the gap between germline ends came to 17 bases.

The V call is TRBV13, the J call TRBJ2-7, with 8 positions matching TRBD1. CDR3 length: 18 amino acids. V lost 5 bases to trimming and J lost 2 bases; unmatched junction nucleotides: 17. The germline CDR1 and CDR2 sequences are PRHDT and FYEKMQ (reference sequence). This CDR3 is CASSQPDSRAGGPYEQYF. The DNA for the CDR3 is TGTGCCAGCAGCCAACCGGACTCGCGAGCAGGGGGCCCCTACGAGCAGTACTTC. Looking up the rest from reference TRBV13 and TRBJ2-7 gives the full variable domain: AAGVIQSPRHLIKEKRETATLKCYPIPRHDTVYWYQQGPGQDPQFLISFYEKMQSDKGSIPDRFSAQQFSDYHSELNMSSLELGDSALYFCASSQPDSRAGGPYEQYFGPGTRLTVT.

The rearrangement joins TRBV7-6 to TRBJ1-3; 7 nucleotides line up with TRBD1. CDR1 is SGHVS and CDR2 is FNYEAQ in the germline V gene. The junction had 5 bases not matched to a gene; V was cut back by 4 bases and J by 2 bases. The CDR3 contains 15 residues. The CDR3 protein is CASSSAGTAGNTIYF. CDR3 nucleotide sequence: TGTGCCAGCAGCTCGGCCGGGACAGCTGGAAACACCATATATTTT.

The CDR3 loop is CASSPPGNQPQHF. In nucleotides, the CDR3 is TGTGCCAGCTCACCCCCCGGGAATCAGCCCCAGCATTTT. The rearrangement uses TRBV18 and TRBJ1-5; D not resolved. The CDR3 contains 13 residues. V dropped 3 bases and J dropped 4 bases, with 7 bases sitting between them. Germline CDR1 reads KGHSH; CDR2 reads LQKENI.

The chain couples TRBV9 to TRBJ2-7; 11 nucleotides agree with TRBD2. V shed 2 bases, J shed 2 bases, and the junction held 3 bases outside the gene matches. The germline V gene has CDR1 SGDLS and CDR2 YYNGEE. The length of the CDR3 is 15 residues. The DNA of the CDR3 is TGTGCCAGCAGCGTGGGACTAGCGGCGACCTACGAGCAGTACTTC. This codes for CASSVGLAATYEQYF.

The chain joins TRBV7-3 to TRBJ2-3; D is ambiguous. From germline, CDR1 is SGHTA and CDR2 FQGTGA. There are 15 residues in the CDR3. Deletions cut 5 bases from V and 0 bases from J, with 12 bases between. The CDR3, as DNA: TGTGCCAGCAGCCCCCGGAGCGAGAGCACAGATACGCAGTATTTT. Its translation: CASSPRSESTDTQYF.

The rearrangement links TRBV18 to TRBJ2-2, with 11 bases identical to TRBD2. Losses at the gene ends were 4 bases for V and 4 bases for J; bases not matched to a gene: 2. CDR3 length equals 15 residues. Germline loops: CDR1 KGHSH, CDR2 LQKENI. The CDR3 coding sequence is TGTGCCAGCTCACTTGGACTAGCGGGCACCGGGGAGCTGTTTTTT. Protein product: CASSLGLAGTGELFF.

The chain recombines TRBV2 with TRBJ2-2, with 7 bases matching TRBD1. The V gene's germline CDR1 is SNHLY and CDR2 FYNNEI. The length of the CDR3 is 14 residues. Trimming cost V 8 bases and J 7 bases; bases outside gene matches: 10. In DNA form, the CDR3 reads TGTGCCAGCGAAGTGACAGGGCATGTCGGGGAGCTGTTTTTT. This translates into CASEVTGHVGELFF.

This clone has more than one count but fewer than ten. Here the CDR3 reads CASSPGSGVPGELFF. Here the CDR3 DNA reads TGTGCCAGCTCACCGGGCTCGGGAGTTCCCGGGGAGCTGTTTTTT. This sequence joins TRBV18 and TRBJ2-2; D might be TRBD2 (6 bases). Germline loops: CDR1 KGHSH, CDR2 LQKENI. This CDR3 comprises 15 residues. Trimming stripped 3 bases from V and 6 bases from J, with 14 bases between.

This chain links TRBV14 with TRBJ2-3; D is undetermined. CDR3 size: 15 residues. The V end lost 1 base, the J end lost 3 bases, and 11 bases lay between the germline ends. Germline V gene data show CDR1 as SGHDN and CDR2 as FVKESK. The CDR3 DNA reads TGTGCCAGCAGCCAAGTCGGCGGTTTAACAGATACGCAGTATTTT. This codes for CASSQVGGLTDTQYF.

The gene calls are TRBV5-1 and TRBJ2-5; 7 bases map to TRBD2. The CDR3 spans 13 residues. Looked up from germline, CDR1 is SGHRS and CDR2 is YFSETQ. V was clipped by 5 bases and J by 5 bases; unmatched bases: 6. CDR3 sequence (DNA): TGCGCCAGCAGACCAACTAGCGCGGAGACCCAGTACTTC. This translates into CASRPTSAETQYF.

The chain combines TRBV28 with TRBJ1-5, with D perhaps TRBD1 (5 bases). This CDR3 has 16 residues. The V end lost 3 bases, the J end lost 4 bases, and 16 bases lay between the germline ends. The germline gives CDR1 MDHEN, CDR2 SYDVKM. For the CDR3, the DNA is TGTGCCAGCAGTTTGGAAATTGGGGCAGGGAATCAGCCCCAGCATTTT. Protein sequence: CASSLEIGAGNQPQHF.

The chain is built from TRBV9 and TRBJ2-2; maybe TRBD1 (5 bases). Germline loops: CDR1 SGDLS, CDR2 YYNGEE. The CDR3 spans 19 residues. Trimming cost V 0 bases and J 0 bases, with 18 bases left between them. This CDR3 reads CASSVGILRSRANTGELFF. The CDR3 DNA sequence: TGTGCCAGCAGCGTAGGAATTCTTAGGAGCAGGGCGAACACCGGGGAGCTGTTTTTT.

This rearrangement joins TRBV11-2 to TRBJ2-4; D may be TRBD1 (6 bases). The CDR3 runs to 14 residues. V was trimmed by 3 bases and J by 5 bases, leaving 11 bases between them. CDR1 is SGHAT, CDR2 FQNNGV, per germline. The CDR3 reads CASSFTGTQNIQYF. CDR3 coding DNA: TGTGCCAGCAGCTTCACAGGGACCCAAAACATTCAGTACTTC.

This clone was detected a few times. The chain combines TRBV28 with TRBJ2-7, with 9 bases identical to TRBD1. The CDR3 has 15 residues. J was trimmed by 7 bases and V by 10 bases; bases with no gene match: 17. Germline V gene sequence: CDR1 MDHEN, CDR2 SYDVKM. The CDR3 is CATNTPGQGTWEQYF. The CDR3 bases are TGTGCCACCAATACTCCGGGACAGGGTACTTGGGAGCAGTACTTC. Complete variable domain (other parts from reference TRBV28 and TRBJ2-7): DVKVTQSSRYLVKRTGEKVFLECVQDMDHENMFWYRQDPGLGLRLIYFSYDVKMKEKGDIPEGYSVSREKKERFSLILESASTNQTSMYLCATNTPGQGTWEQYFGPGTRLTVT.

The J gene is TRBJ2-7, the V gene TRBV11-2; D is possibly TRBD1 (5 bases). This CDR3 is built from 15 residues. From germline, CDR1 is SGHAT and CDR2 FQNNGV. Trimming removed 0 bases at V and 5 bases at J, with 14 bases between. CDR3 sequence (DNA): TGTGCCAGCAGCTTAGAGAGGCAGGGTGTCAACGAGCAGTACTTC. Its protein is CASSLERQGVNEQYF.

The chain carries TRBV11-2 and TRBJ1-1; the D gene is possibly TRBD1 (6 bases). This CDR3 has 13 amino acids. V was pared by 1 base and J by 4 bases, with 7 bases between. Germline V lookup: CDR1 SGHAT, CDR2 FQNNGV. CDR3 sequence: CASSLAGATEAFF. CDR3 coding DNA: TGTGCCAGCAGCTTAGCAGGGGCCACTGAAGCTTTCTTT.

This sequence joins TRBV9 and TRBJ2-2, with 11 bases fitting TRBD2. Unmatched junction bases numbered 4, after V lost 4 bases and J lost 5 bases. Germline V gene lookup returns CDR1 SGDLS and CDR2 YYNGEE. The CDR3 is 15 residues long. Written as DNA, the CDR3 is TGTGCCAGCAGCCCTAGCGGGAGGCTTACCGGGGAGCTGTTTTTT. This sequence encodes CASSPSGRLTGELFF. Looking up the rest from reference TRBV9 and TRBJ2-2 gives the full variable domain: DSGVTQTPKHLITATGQRVTLRCSPRSGDLSVYWYQQSLDQGLQFLIQYYNGEERAKGNILERFSAQQFPDLHSELNLSSLELGDSALYFCASSPSGRLTGELFFGEGSRLTVL.

This clone appeared once. This chain uses TRBV5-1 with TRBJ2-3; 10 nucleotides line up with TRBD1. Germline CDR1 reads SGHRS; CDR2 reads YFSETQ. The CDR3 covers 15 residues. The J segment lost 6 bases and the V segment lost 4 bases, leaving 8 bases of the junction unmatched. DNA of the CDR3: TGCGCCAGCAGCACGGGACAGGGGCCGGAGGATACGCAGTATTTT. Protein: CASSTGQGPEDTQYF.

The V and J genes are TRBV4-2 and TRBJ1-1; 8 nucleotides agree with TRBD1. The CDR3 is made up of 15 amino acids. Per the germline V gene, CDR1 is LGHNA and CDR2 is YNFKEQ. Losses at the gene ends were 3 bases for V and 4 bases for J; bases not matched to a gene: 7. DNA for the CDR3: TGTGCCAGCAGCCAGTACACCGGACAGGGCACTGAAGCTTTCTTT. Its translation: CASSQYTGQGTEAFF.

This clone was counted a few times. The chain employs TRBV7-2 and TRBJ2-1; 11 bases are a match to TRBD2. Per germline, CDR1 SGHTA and CDR2 FQGNSA. The CDR3 consists of 15 residues. V lost 4 bases, J lost 7 bases, and 6 bases stayed unmatched. The CDR3 region has the DNA TGTGCCAGCAGCTCCCGGACTAGCGGGCCAAATGAGCAGTTCTTC. This encodes CASSSRTSGPNEQFF. Based on the CDR3 plus reference TRBV7-2 and TRBJ2-1, the full variable domain is GAGVSQSPSNKVTEKGKDVELRCDPISGHTALYWYRQSLGQGLEFLIYFQGNSAPDKSGLPSDRFSAERTGGSVSTLTIQRTQQEDSAVYLCASSSRTSGPNEQFFGPGTRLTVL.

This clone was seen once. The chain recombines TRBV5-4 with TRBJ1-1; no clear D. CDR3 length: 15 amino acids. The germline V and J ends were trimmed by 0 bases and 5 bases, with 14 bases remaining between them. Germline assignment: CDR1 SGHNT and CDR2 YYREEE (reference sequence). The CDR3 DNA reads as TGTGCCAGCAGCTTGGTGGCGGGTGGGAGGACTGAAGCTTTCTTT. Its translation: CASSLVAGGRTEAFF.